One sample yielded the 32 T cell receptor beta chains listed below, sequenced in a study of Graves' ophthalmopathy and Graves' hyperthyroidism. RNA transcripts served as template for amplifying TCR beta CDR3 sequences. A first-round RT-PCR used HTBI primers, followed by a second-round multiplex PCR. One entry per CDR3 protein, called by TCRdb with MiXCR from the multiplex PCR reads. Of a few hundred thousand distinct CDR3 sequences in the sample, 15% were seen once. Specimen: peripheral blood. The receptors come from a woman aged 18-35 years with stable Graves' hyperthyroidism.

The DNA of the CDR3 is TGCAGTGCTAGCAGTAACTTGGAAGGGTTCACTGAAGCTTTCTTT. Translation gives CSASSNLEGFTEAFF. The rearrangement links TRBV20-1 to TRBJ1-1; D unresolved. Trimming took 3 bases from V and 4 from J, leaving 18 bases between them. This CDR3 is 15 amino acids long. CDR1 and CDR2 from the germline V gene are DFQATT and SNEGSKA (reference sequence).

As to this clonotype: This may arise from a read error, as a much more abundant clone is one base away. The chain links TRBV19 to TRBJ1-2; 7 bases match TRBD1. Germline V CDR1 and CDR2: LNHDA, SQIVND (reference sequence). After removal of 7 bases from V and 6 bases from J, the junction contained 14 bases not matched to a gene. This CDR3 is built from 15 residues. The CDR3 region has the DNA TGTGCCAGTATAGGGACAGCGATTCTTAGGAATGGCTACACCTTC. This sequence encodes CASIGTAILRNGYTF. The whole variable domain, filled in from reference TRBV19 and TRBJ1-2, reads DGGITQSPKYLFRKEGQNVTLSCEQNLNHDAMYWYRQDPGQGLRLIYYSQIVNDFQKGDIAEGYSVSREKKESFPLTVTSAQKNPTAFYLCASIGTAILRNGYTFGSGTRLTVV.

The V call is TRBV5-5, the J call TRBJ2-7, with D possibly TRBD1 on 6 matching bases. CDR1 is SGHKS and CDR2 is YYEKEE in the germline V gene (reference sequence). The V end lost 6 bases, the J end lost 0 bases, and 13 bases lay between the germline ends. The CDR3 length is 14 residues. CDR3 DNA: TGTGCCAGCATGGACCAGGGGTACTCCTACGAGCAGTACTTC. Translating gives CASMDQGYSYEQYF. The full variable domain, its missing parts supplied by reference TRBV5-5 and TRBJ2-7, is DAGVTQSPTHLIKTRGQQVTLRCSPISGHKSVSWYQQVLGQGPQFIFQYYEKEERGRGNFPDRFSARQFPNYSSELNVNALLLGDSALYLCASMDQGYSYEQYFGPGTRLTVT.

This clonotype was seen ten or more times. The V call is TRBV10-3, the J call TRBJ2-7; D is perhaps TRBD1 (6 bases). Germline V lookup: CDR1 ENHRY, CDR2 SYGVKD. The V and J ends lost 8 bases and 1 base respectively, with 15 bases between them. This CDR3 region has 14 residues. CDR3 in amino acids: CAIRYGGSSYEQYF. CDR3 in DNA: TGTGCCATCCGGTATGGGGGCAGTTCCTACGAGCAGTACTTC.

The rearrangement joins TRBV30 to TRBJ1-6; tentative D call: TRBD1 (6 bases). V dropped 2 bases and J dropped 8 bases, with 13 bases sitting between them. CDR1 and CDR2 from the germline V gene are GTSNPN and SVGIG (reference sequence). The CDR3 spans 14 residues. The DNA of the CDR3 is TGTGCCTGGAGTTTCGGGACAACCGATTCACCCCTCCACTTT. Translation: CAWSFGTTDSPLHF.

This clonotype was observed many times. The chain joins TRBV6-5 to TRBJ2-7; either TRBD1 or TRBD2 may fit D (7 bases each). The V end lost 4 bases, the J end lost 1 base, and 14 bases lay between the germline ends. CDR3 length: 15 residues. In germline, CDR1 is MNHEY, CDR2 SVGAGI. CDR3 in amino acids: CASSSIRGGSYEQYF. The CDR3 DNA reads TGTGCCAGCAGTTCGATCAGGGGGGGATCCTACGAGCAGTACTTC.

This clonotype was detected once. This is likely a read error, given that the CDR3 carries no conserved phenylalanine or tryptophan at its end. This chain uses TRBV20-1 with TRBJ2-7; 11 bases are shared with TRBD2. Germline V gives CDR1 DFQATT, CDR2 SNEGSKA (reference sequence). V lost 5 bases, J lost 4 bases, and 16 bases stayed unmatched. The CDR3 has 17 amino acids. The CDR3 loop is CSAVDQSTSGAWYEQYL. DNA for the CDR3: TGCAGTGCTGTAGACCAATCGACTAGCGGGGCTTGGTACGAGCAGTACTTG.

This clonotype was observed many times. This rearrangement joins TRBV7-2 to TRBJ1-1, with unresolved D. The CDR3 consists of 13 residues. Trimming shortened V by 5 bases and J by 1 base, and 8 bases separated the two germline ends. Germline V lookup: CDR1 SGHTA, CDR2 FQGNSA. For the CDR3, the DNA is TGTGCCAGCAGCCCTAACTGGAACACTGAAGCTTTCTTT. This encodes CASSPNWNTEAFF.

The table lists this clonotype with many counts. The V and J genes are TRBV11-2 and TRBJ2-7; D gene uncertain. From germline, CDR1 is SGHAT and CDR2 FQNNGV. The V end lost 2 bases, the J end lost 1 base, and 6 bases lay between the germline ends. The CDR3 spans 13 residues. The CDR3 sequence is CASSLQASYEQYF. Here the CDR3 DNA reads TGTGCCAGCAGCTTACAGGCATCCTACGAGCAGTACTTC. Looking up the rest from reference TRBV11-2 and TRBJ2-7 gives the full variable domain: EAGVAQSPRYKIIEKRQSVAFWCNPISGHATLYWYQQILGQGPKLLIQFQNNGVVDDSQLPKDRFSAERLKGVDSTLKIQPAKLEDSAVYLCASSLQASYEQYFGPGTRLTVT.

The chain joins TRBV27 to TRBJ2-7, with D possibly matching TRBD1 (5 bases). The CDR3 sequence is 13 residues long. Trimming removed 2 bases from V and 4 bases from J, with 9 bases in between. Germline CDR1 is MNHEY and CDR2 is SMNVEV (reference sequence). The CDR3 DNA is TGTGCCAGCAGTTTAATAGCAGGGTACGAGCAGTACTTC. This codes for CASSLIAGYEQYF.

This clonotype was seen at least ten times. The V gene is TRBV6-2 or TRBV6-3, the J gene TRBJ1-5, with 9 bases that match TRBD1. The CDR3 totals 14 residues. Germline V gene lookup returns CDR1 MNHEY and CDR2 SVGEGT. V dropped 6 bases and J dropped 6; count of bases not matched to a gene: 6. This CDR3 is CASRRMTGGQPQHF. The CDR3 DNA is TGTGCCAGCAGACGAATGACAGGGGGTCAGCCCCAGCATTTT.

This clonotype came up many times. In DNA form, the CDR3 reads TGCAGTGCTACCCCACTAGGCTACCAAGAGACCCAGTACTTC. Protein product: CSATPLGYQETQYF. The J gene is TRBJ2-5, the V gene TRBV20-1; maybe TRBD2 (5 bases). Trimming left V 4 bases short and J 0 bases short, with 12 bases between. The CDR3 has 14 residues. From germline, CDR1 is DFQATT and CDR2 SNEGSKA (reference sequence).

The CDR3 is CASSPTDAGGSKETQYF. The CDR3 nucleotides read TGTGCCAGCAGCCCCACGGATGCGGGGGGATCAAAAGAGACCCAGTACTTC. The V gene is TRBV9, the J gene TRBJ2-5, with TRBD2 identical over 8 bases. J lost 3 bases, V lost 4 bases, and 14 bases had no gene match. The CDR3 has 17 residues. Per germline, CDR1 SGDLS and CDR2 YYNGEE.

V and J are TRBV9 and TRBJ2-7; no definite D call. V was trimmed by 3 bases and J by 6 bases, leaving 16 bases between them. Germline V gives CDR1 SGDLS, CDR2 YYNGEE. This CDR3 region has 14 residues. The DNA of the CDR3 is TGTGCCAGCAGCGCTCCGGGTACGGCGGCCGAGCAGTACTTC. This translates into CASSAPGTAAEQYF.

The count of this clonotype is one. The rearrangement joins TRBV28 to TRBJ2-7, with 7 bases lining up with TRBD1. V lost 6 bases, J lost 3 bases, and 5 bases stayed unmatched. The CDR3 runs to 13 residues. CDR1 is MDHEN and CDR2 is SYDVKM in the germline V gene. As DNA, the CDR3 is TGTGCCAGCAGGAAGACAGGGTACTACGAGCAGTACTTC. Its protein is CASRKTGYYEQYF.

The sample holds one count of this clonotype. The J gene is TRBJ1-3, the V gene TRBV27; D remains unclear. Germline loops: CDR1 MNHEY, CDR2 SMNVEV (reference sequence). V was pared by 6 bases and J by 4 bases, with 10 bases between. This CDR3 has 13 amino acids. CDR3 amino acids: CASSLMRGNTIYF. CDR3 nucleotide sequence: TGTGCCAGCAGCTTGATGAGGGGAAACACCATATATTTT.

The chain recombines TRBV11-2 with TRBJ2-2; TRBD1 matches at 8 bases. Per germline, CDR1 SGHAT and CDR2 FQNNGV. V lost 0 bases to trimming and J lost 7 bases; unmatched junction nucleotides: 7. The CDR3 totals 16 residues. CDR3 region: CASSLDLQGANGELFF. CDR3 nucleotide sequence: TGTGCCAGCAGCTTAGATCTCCAGGGGGCGAACGGGGAGCTGTTTTTT.

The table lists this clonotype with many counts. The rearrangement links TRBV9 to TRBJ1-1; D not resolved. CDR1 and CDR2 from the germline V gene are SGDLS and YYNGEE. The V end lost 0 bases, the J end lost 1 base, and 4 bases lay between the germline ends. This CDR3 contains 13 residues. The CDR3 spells CASSVDKNTEAFF. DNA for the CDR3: TGTGCCAGCAGCGTAGACAAGAACACTGAAGCTTTCTTT.

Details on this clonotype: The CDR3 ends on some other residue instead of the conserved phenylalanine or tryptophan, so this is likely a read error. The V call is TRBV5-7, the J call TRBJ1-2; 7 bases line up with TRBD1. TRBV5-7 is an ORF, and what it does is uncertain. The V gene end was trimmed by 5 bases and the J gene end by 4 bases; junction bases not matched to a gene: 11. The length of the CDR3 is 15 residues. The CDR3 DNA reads TGTGCCAGCAGATTACCCTTTGACAGGGTCTATGGCTACACCCTC. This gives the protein CASRLPFDRVYGYTL.

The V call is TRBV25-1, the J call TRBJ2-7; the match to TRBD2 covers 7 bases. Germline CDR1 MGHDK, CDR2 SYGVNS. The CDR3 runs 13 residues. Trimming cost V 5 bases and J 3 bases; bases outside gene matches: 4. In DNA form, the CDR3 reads TGTGCCAGCAGTCCGGGGGGACTCTACGAGCAGTACTTC. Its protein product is CASSPGGLYEQYF.

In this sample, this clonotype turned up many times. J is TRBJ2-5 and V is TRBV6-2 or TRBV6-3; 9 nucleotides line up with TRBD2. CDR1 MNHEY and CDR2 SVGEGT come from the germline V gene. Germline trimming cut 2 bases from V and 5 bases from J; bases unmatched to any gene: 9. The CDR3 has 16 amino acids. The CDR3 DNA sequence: TGTGCCAGCAGTTACATGGGACTAGCTTCCAGCGAGACCCAGTACTTC. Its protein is CASSYMGLASSETQYF.

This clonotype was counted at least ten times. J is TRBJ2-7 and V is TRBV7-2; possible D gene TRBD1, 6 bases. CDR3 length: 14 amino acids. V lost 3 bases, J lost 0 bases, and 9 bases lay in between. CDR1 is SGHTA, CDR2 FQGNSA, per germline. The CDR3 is CASSFDRSSYEQYF. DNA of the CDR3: TGTGCCAGCAGCTTCGACAGGAGCTCCTACGAGCAGTACTTC.

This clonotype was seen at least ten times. CDR3 region: CASSVLAGGPYEQYF. The CDR3 nucleotides read TGTGCCAGCAGCGTACTAGCGGGGGGGCCGTACGAGCAGTACTTC. This chain joins TRBV3-1 and TRBJ2-7, with 13 bases fitting TRBD2. Trimming removed 5 bases from V and 4 bases from J; junction bases left unmatched: 5. CDR1 is LGHDT, CDR2 YNNKEL, per germline (reference sequence). The CDR3 contains 15 residues.

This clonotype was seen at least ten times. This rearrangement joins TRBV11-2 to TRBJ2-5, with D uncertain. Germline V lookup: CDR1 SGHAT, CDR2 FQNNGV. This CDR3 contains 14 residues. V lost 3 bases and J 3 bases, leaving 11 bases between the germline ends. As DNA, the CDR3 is TGTGCCAGCAGCTTCACACTTACCAAAGAGACCCAGTACTTC. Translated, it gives CASSFTLTKETQYF. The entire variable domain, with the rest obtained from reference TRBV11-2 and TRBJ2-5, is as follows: EAGVAQSPRYKIIEKRQSVAFWCNPISGHATLYWYQQILGQGPKLLIQFQNNGVVDDSQLPKDRFSAERLKGVDSTLKIQPAKLEDSAVYLCASSFTLTKETQYFGPGTRLLVL.

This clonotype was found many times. The CDR3 is CASSSQGIEGTEAFF. The CDR3, as DNA: TGTGCCAGCAGTTCCCAGGGAATTGAGGGGACTGAAGCTTTCTTT. The rearrangement joins TRBV12-3 or TRBV12-4 to TRBJ1-1; D perhaps matches TRBD1 (5 bases). Trimming removed 4 bases from V and 5 bases from J, with 17 bases in between. CDR3 size: 15 residues.

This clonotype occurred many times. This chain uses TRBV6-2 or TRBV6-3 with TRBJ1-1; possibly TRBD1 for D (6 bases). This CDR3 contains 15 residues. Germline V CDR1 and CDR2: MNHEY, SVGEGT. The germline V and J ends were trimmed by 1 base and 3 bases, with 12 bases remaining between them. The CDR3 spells CASSYYSQGYTEAFF. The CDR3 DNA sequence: TGTGCCAGCAGTTACTATTCGCAGGGGTACACTGAAGCTTTCTTT.

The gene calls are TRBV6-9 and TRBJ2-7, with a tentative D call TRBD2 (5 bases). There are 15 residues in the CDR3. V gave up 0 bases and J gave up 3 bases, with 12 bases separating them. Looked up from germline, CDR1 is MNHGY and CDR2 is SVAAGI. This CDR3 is CASSYSKEAHYEQYF. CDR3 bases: TGTGCCAGCAGTTATTCGAAGGAGGCTCACTACGAGCAGTACTTC.

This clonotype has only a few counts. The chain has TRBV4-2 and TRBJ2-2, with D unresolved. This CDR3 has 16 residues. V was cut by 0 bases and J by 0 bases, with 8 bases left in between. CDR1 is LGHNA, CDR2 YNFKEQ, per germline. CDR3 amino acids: CASSQETPANTGELFF. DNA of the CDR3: TGTGCCAGCAGCCAAGAAACTCCCGCGAACACCGGGGAGCTGTTTTTT.

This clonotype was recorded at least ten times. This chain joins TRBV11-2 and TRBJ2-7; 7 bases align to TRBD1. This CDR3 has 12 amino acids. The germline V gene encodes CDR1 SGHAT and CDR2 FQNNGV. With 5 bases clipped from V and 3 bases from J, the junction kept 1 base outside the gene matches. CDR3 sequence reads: CASSGQVYEQYF. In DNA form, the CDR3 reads TGTGCCAGCAGCGGACAGGTCTACGAGCAGTACTTC.

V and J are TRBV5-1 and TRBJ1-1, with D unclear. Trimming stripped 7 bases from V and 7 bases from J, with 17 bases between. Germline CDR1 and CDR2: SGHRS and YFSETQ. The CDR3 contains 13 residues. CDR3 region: CASSTFNTDEAFF. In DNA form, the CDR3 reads TGCGCCAGCTCCACGTTTAATACCGATGAAGCTTTCTTT.

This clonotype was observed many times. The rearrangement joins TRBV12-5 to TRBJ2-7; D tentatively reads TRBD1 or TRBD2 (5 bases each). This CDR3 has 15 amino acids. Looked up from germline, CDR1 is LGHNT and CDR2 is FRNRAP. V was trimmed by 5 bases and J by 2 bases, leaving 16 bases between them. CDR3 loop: CASGPSGAGPYEQYF. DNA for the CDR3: TGTGCTAGTGGTCCCTCCGGGGCTGGGCCCTACGAGCAGTACTTC.

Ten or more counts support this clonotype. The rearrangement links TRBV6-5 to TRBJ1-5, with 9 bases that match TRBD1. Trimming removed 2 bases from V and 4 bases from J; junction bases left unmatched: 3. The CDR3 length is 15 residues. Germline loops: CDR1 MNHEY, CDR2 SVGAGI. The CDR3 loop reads CASSYGGQGNQPQHF. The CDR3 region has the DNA TGTGCCAGCAGTTACGGCGGACAGGGGAATCAGCCCCAGCATTTT.